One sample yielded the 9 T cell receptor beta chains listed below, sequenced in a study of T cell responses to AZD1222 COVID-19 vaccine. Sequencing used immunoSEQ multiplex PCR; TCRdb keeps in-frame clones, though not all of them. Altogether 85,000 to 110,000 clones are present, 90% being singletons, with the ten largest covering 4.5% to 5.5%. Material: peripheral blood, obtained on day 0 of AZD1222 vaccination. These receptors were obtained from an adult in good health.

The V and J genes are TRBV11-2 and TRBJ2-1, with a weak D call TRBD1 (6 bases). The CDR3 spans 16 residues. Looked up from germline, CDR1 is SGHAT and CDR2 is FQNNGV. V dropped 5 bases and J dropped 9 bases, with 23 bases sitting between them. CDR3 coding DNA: TGTGCCAGCAGCCCCCTCGCAGGGGAACTAAATGGTGAGCAGTTCTTC. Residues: CASSPLAGELNGEQFF.

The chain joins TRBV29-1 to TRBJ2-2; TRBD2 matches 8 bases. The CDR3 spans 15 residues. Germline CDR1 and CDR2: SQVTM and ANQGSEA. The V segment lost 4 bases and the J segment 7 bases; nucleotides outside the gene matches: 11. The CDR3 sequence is CSVARTSFGGGELFF. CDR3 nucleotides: TGCAGCGTTGCCCGGACTAGCTTCGGGGGCGGGGAGCTGTTTTTT.

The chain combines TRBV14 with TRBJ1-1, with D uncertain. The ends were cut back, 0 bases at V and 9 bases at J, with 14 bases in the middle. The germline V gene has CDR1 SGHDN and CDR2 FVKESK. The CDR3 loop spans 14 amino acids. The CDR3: CASSQDPRTHQAFF. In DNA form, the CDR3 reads TGTGCCAGCAGCCAAGATCCCCGGACTCACCAAGCTTTCTTT.

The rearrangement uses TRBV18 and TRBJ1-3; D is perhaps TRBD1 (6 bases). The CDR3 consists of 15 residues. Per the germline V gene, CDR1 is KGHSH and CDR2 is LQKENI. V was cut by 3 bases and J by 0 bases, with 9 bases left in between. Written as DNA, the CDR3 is TGTGCCAGCTCACCGGGACAACACTCTGGAAACACCATATATTTT. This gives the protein CASSPGQHSGNTIYF.

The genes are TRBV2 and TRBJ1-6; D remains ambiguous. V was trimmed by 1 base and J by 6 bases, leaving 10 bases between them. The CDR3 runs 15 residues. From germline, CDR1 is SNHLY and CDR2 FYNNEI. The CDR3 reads CASSEEAVPNSPLHF. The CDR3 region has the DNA TGTGCCAGCAGTGAAGAGGCAGTTCCTAATTCACCCCTCCACTTT. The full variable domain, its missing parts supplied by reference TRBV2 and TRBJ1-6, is EPEVTQTPSHQVTQMGQEVILRCVPISNHLYFYWYRQILGQKVEFLVSFYNNEISEKSEIFDDQFSVERPDGSNFTLKIRSTKLEDSAMYFCASSEEAVPNSPLHFGNGTRLTVT.

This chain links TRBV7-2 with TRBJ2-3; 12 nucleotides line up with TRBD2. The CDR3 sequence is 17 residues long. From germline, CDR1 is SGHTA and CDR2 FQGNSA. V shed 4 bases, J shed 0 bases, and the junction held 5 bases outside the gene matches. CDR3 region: CASSSRLAGASTDTQYF. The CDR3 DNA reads TGTGCCAGCAGCTCCCGACTAGCGGGGGCGAGCACAGATACGCAGTATTTT.

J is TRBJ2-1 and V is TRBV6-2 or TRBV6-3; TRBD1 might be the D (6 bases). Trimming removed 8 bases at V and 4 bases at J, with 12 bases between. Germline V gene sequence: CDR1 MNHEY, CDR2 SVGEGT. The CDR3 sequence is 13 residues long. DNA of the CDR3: TGTGCCAGCGGCCGGGACACTTACAATGAGCAGTTCTTC. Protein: CASGRDTYNEQFF.

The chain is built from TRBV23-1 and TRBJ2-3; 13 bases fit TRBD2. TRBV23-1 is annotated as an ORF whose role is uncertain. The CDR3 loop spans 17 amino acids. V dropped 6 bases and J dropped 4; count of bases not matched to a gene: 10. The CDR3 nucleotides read TGCGCCAGCAGGTCTACTAGCGGGGGGGCCGGAGCAGATACGCAGTATTTT. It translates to CASRSTSGGAGADTQYF.

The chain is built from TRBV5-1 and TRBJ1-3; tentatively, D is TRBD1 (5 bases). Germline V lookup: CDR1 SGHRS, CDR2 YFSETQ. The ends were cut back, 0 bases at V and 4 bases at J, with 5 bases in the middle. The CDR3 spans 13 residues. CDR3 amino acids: CASSLGQGNTIYF. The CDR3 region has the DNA TGCGCCAGCAGCTTGGGACAGGGAAACACCATATATTTT.